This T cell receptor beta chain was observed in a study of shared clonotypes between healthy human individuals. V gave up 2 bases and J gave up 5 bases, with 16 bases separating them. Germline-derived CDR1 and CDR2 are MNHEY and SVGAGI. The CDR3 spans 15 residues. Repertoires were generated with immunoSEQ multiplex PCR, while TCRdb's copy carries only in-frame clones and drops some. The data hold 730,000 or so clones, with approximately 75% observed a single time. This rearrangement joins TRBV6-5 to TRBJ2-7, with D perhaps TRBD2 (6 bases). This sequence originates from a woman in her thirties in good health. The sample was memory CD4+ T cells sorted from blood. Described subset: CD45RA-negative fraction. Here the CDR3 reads CASSYDGGIGDEQYF. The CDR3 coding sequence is TGTGCCAGCAGTTACGATGGCGGGATAGGGGACGAGCAGTACTTC.